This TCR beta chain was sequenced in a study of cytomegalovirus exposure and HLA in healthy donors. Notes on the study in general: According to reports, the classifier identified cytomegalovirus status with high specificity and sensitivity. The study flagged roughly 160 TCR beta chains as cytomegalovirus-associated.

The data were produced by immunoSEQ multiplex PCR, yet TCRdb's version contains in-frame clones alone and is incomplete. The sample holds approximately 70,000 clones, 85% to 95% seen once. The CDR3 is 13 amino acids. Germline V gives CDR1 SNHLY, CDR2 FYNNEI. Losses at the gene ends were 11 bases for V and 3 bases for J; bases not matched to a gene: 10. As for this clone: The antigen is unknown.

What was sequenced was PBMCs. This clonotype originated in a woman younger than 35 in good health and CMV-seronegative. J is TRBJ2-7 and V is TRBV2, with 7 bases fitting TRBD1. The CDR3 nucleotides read TGTGCCGTCACTGGGACAGAGAGCTACGAGCAGTACTTC. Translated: CAVTGTESYEQYF.